A single sample gave rise to the 23 T cell receptor beta chains below, sequenced in a study of cytomegalovirus exposure and HLA in healthy donors. Assay: immunoSEQ multiplex PCR; the TCRdb copy retains only in-frame clones and omits some. Of 150,000 to 200,000 clones in the sample, 91% are singletons; the top ten hold about 2.9%. What was sequenced was PBMCs. These TCRs come from a woman between 18 and 29 years old in good health and CMV-seropositive.

This clone was seen a single time. This chain uses TRBV30 with TRBJ2-5, with 8 bases matching TRBD1. Losses at the gene ends were 1 base for V and 1 base for J; bases not matched to a gene: 5. This CDR3 has 15 amino acids. The germline CDR1 and CDR2 sequences are GTSNPN and SVGIG (reference sequence). The CDR3 nucleotides read TGTGCCTGGAGTGCCCAACAGGGGGTCCAAGAGACCCAGTACTTC. This gives the protein CAWSAQQGVQETQYF.

On this clone itself: An end of the junction differs from the germline gene, which may be a read error. This rearrangement joins TRBV6-6 to TRBJ2-7, with D uncertain. CDR3 length: 11 amino acids. The germline V gene encodes CDR1 MNHNY and CDR2 SVGAGI (reference sequence). The CDR3 coding sequence is TGTGCCAGCAGTCCCTCCCACGAGCAGTACTTC. This sequence encodes CASSPSHEQYF.

This clone appeared a single time. This chain joins TRBV5-1 and TRBJ2-3; the D gene is possibly TRBD2 (6 bases). Per the germline V gene, CDR1 is SGHRS and CDR2 is YFSETQ. Trimming took 0 bases from V and 4 from J, leaving 12 bases between them. The CDR3 totals 15 residues. CDR3 sequence reads: CASSLEPRGPDTQYF. CDR3 DNA sequence: TGCGCCAGCAGCTTGGAGCCGCGGGGCCCAGATACGCAGTATTTT.

This CDR3 reads CASSQTGARGANVLTF. CDR3 DNA: TGTGCCAGCAGCCAGACAGGGGCGCGGGGGGCCAACGTCCTGACTTTC. J is TRBJ2-6 and V is TRBV4-2; 8 nucleotides align to TRBD1. This CDR3 region has 16 residues. Unmatched junction bases numbered 5, after V lost 3 bases and J lost 4 bases. Germline CDR1 LGHNA, CDR2 YNFKEQ.

The rearrangement links TRBV11-2 to TRBJ2-2; 10 positions match TRBD2. In germline, CDR1 is SGHAT, CDR2 FQNNGV. V shed 5 bases, J shed 1 base, and the junction held 1 base outside the gene matches. The length of the CDR3 is 15 residues. The CDR3 spells CASSRLAGNTGELFF. The CDR3 region has the DNA TGTGCCAGCAGCCGACTAGCGGGGAACACCGGGGAGCTGTTTTTT.

The chain links TRBV19 to TRBJ2-2; D is unresolved. The V and J ends lost 5 bases and 4 bases respectively, with 11 bases between them. This CDR3 has 14 amino acids. Germline V lookup: CDR1 LNHDA, CDR2 SQIVND (reference sequence). The CDR3 reads CASSLKTVTGELFF. The CDR3 coding sequence is TGTGCCAGTAGTCTCAAAACAGTCACCGGGGAGCTGTTTTTT.

The chain employs TRBV5-6 and TRBJ2-5, with TRBD2 matching 9 bases. Unmatched junction bases numbered 7, after V lost 5 bases and J lost 5 bases. This CDR3 is built from 14 residues. Germline V gene data show CDR1 as SGHDT and CDR2 as YYEEEE. In DNA, the CDR3 is TGTGCCAGCAGTCTGGGACTAGCCGGGGAGACCCAGTACTTC. This codes for CASSLGLAGETQYF.

This rearrangement joins TRBV6-5 to TRBJ1-3, with D tentatively TRBD1 (5 bases). CDR3 size: 13 residues. Germline V gene sequence: CDR1 MNHEY, CDR2 SVGAGI. The V gene lost 4 bases and the J gene lost 3 bases, with 7 bases spanning the gap. The CDR3 coding sequence is TGTGCCAGCAGTTGGAGGGGTGGAAACACCATATATTTT. This translates into CASSWRGGNTIYF.

The V gene is TRBV5-6, the J gene TRBJ2-5, with TRBD2 as a possible D gene (6 bases). The CDR3 is 17 residues long. V lost 0 bases to trimming and J lost 5 bases, with 20 bases between them. Germline V gene sequence: CDR1 SGHDT, CDR2 YYEEEE. The CDR3 region is CASSLVGGDPDEETQYF. Written as DNA, the CDR3 is TGTGCCAGCAGCTTGGTGGGCGGGGATCCGGATGAGGAGACCCAGTACTTC.

This chain joins TRBV7-2 and TRBJ2-1; 10 bases fit TRBD2. CDR1 is SGHTA, CDR2 FQGNSA, per germline. Unmatched junction bases numbered 4, after V lost 3 bases and J lost 8 bases. The CDR3 runs to 14 residues. Here the CDR3 reads CASSLRSGRDEQFF. As DNA, the CDR3 is TGTGCCAGCAGCTTGAGGAGCGGGAGGGATGAGCAGTTCTTC.

The CDR3 coding sequence is TGTGCCTGGGACCTGGCCCTAGGCAAAAGCGAGCAGTACTTC. Residues: CAWDLALGKSEQYF. This rearrangement joins TRBV30 to TRBJ2-7, with no clear D. Trimming removed 5 bases at V and 6 bases at J, with 20 bases between. Per germline, CDR1 GTSNPN and CDR2 SVGIG (reference sequence). The CDR3 is 14 amino acids.

This rearrangement joins TRBV5-1 to TRBJ2-3; 7 bases match TRBD2. Germline assignment: CDR1 SGHRS and CDR2 YFSETQ. CDR3 length equals 14 residues. J was trimmed by 6 bases and V by 0 bases; bases with no gene match: 4. CDR3 residues: CASSLAIGGDTQYF. CDR3 sequence (DNA): TGCGCCAGCAGCTTGGCCATCGGGGGGGATACGCAGTATTTT.

As regards this clone: An end of the junction does not agree with germline; a read error may underlie this. The genes are TRBV28 and TRBJ2-7, with D unclear. CDR1 and CDR2 from the germline V gene are MDHEN and SYDVKM. CDR3 length: 12 residues. The CDR3 sequence is CASSLSTYEQYF. Written as DNA, the CDR3 is TGTGCCAGCAGCTTATCGACATACGAGCAGTACTTC.

The chain links TRBV27 to TRBJ2-2, with TRBD2 matching 8 bases. The CDR3 is 16 residues long. J gave up 6 bases and V 4 bases, and 10 bases lay outside the gene matches. Looked up from germline, CDR1 is MNHEY and CDR2 is SMNVEV (reference sequence). Here the CDR3 reads CASSSSGTSVAGELFF. The CDR3, as DNA: TGTGCCAGCAGTTCCTCCGGGACTAGTGTCGCCGGGGAGCTGTTTTTT.

This sequence joins TRBV14 and TRBJ2-7, with 9 nucleotides matching TRBD2. The CDR3 is 15 amino acids. The germline V gene encodes CDR1 SGHDN and CDR2 FVKESK. Trimming cost V 1 base and J 4 bases; bases outside gene matches: 5. DNA for the CDR3: TGTGCCAGCAGCCAAGGTCTAGCGGGGTTGTACGAGCAGTACTTC. Protein: CASSQGLAGLYEQYF.

This rearrangement joins TRBV27 to TRBJ2-1, with D uncertain. The CDR3 runs 13 residues. The V end lost 6 bases, the J end lost 7 bases, and 13 bases lay between the germline ends. The V gene's germline CDR1 is MNHEY and CDR2 SMNVEV (reference sequence). CDR3 protein: CASRGLGPNEQFF. The CDR3 DNA sequence: TGTGCCAGCAGAGGCCTTGGGCCAAATGAGCAGTTCTTC.

The J gene is TRBJ2-1, the V gene TRBV27; possible D gene TRBD2, 5 bases. The CDR3 extends over 14 amino acids. Trimming took 4 bases from V and 6 from J, leaving 13 bases between them. Per the germline V gene, CDR1 is MNHEY and CDR2 is SMNVEV (reference sequence). The CDR3 DNA reads as TGTGCCAGCAGTTCCCCGGGGTGGGGCAATGAGCAGTTCTTC. This gives the protein CASSSPGWGNEQFF.

This CDR3 is CASSLGTGRIGYTF. In DNA, the CDR3 is TGTGCCAGCAGCTTGGGGACAGGGAGGATCGGCTACACCTTC. The gene calls are TRBV5-4 and TRBJ1-2; 8 bases line up with TRBD1. Germline V gene sequence: CDR1 SGHNT, CDR2 YYREEE (reference sequence). V was pared by 0 bases and J by 8 bases, with 6 bases of the junction left unmatched. The CDR3 length is 14 residues.

The chain combines TRBV27 with TRBJ2-7; TRBD1 matches at 7 bases. The CDR3 consists of 14 residues. J was trimmed by 1 base and V by 4 bases; bases with no gene match: 4. Per the germline V gene, CDR1 is MNHEY and CDR2 is SMNVEV (reference sequence). The CDR3: CASSSTGASYEQYF. The CDR3 coding sequence is TGTGCCAGCAGTTCAACAGGGGCATCCTACGAGCAGTACTTC.

The chain is built from TRBV19 and TRBJ2-3, with 7 bases fitting TRBD1. The CDR3 covers 14 residues. The germline gives CDR1 LNHDA, CDR2 SQIVND (reference sequence). V lost 8 bases to trimming and J lost 4 bases; unmatched junction nucleotides: 9. The DNA of the CDR3 is TGTGCCAGTGGCTGGGGACAGCCCGCAGATACGCAGTATTTT. Translation gives CASGWGQPADTQYF.

As to this clone: At one end, the junction sequence differs from germline, possibly due to a read error. This sequence joins TRBV19 and TRBJ1-5, with TRBD1 identical over 8 bases. The V gene's germline CDR1 is LNHDA and CDR2 SQIVND (reference sequence). CDR3 length equals 10 residues. This CDR3 is CALTAGQVDF. The DNA for the CDR3 is TGTGCCCTTACCGCGGGACAGGTCGATTTT.

The chain couples TRBV6-6 to TRBJ2-5, with a tentative D call TRBD1 (6 bases). V dropped 7 bases and J dropped 1 base, with 13 bases sitting between them. This CDR3 is built from 14 residues. The germline gives CDR1 MNHNY, CDR2 SVGAGI (reference sequence). The CDR3 spells CASTQLGGQETQYF. DNA of the CDR3: TGTGCCAGCACCCAATTAGGGGGCCAAGAGACCCAGTACTTC.

V is TRBV5-1 and J is TRBJ1-4, with D uncertain. CDR3 length: 14 amino acids. The V end was cut by 1 base, the J end by 4 bases, with 8 bases between. The germline V gene has CDR1 SGHRS and CDR2 YFSETQ. In DNA form, the CDR3 reads TGCGCCAGCAGCTTGCGGCGGAATAATGAAAAACTGTTTTTT. This encodes CASSLRRNNEKLFF.